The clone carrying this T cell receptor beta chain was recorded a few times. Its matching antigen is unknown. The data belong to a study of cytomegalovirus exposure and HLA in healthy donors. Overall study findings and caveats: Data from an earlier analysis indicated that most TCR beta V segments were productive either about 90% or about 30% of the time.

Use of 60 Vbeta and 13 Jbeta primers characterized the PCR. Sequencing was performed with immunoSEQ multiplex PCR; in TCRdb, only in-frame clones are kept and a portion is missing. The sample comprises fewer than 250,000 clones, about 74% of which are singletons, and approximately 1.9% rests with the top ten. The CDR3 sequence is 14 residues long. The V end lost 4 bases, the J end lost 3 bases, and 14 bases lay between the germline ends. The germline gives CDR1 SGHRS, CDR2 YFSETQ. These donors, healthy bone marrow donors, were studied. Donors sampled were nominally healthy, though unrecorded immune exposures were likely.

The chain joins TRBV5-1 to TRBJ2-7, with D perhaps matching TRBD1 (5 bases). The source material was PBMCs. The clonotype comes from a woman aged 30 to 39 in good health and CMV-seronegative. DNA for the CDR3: TGCGCCAGCAGCCCAGCAGGGTCTCGCTACGAGCAGTACTTC. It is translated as CASSPAGSRYEQYF.